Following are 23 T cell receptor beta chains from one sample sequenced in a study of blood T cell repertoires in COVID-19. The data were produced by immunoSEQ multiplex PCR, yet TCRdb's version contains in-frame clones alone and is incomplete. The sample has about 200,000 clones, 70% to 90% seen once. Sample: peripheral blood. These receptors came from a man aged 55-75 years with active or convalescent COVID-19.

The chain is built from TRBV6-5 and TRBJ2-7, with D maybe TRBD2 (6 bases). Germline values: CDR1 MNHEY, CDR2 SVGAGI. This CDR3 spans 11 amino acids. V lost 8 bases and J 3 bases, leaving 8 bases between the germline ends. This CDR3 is CASGGDYEQYF. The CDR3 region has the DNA TGTGCCAGCGGCGGGGACTACGAGCAGTACTTC.

The CDR3 region is CASTPGQANSPLHF. In nucleotides, the CDR3 is TGTGCCTCCACTCCGGGACAGGCTAATTCACCCCTCCACTTT. The J gene is TRBJ1-6, the V gene TRBV10-3; 8 nucleotides match TRBD1. The CDR3 sequence is 14 residues long. The germline CDR1 and CDR2 sequences are ENHRY and SYGVKD. The trim removed 11 bases at V and 6 bases at J, leaving 9 bases unmatched.

CDR3 coding DNA: TGTGCCAGCAGCGCCTCGTCCTTACAGGGGGAGGGTGGGAACACTGAAGCTTTCTTT. Translating it yields CASSASSLQGEGGNTEAFF. The chain couples TRBV9 to TRBJ1-1; 8 bases agree with TRBD1. Per germline, CDR1 SGDLS and CDR2 YYNGEE. This CDR3 has 19 residues. Trimming at V came to 3 bases and at J to 1 base, leaving 17 bases not matched to a gene.

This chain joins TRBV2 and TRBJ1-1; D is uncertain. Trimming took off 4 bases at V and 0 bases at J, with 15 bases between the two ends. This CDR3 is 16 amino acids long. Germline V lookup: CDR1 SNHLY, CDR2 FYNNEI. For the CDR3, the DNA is TGTGCCAGCAGTGGGGCCTTTACAGTACTGAACACTGAAGCTTTCTTT. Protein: CASSGAFTVLNTEAFF.

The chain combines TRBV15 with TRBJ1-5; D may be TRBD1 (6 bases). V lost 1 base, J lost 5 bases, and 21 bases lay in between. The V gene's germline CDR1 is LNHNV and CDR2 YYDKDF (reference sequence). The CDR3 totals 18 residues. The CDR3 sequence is CATSRVPLGGQGYQPQHF. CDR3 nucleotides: TGTGCCACCAGCAGAGTCCCCCTGGGGGGGCAGGGATATCAGCCCCAGCATTTT.

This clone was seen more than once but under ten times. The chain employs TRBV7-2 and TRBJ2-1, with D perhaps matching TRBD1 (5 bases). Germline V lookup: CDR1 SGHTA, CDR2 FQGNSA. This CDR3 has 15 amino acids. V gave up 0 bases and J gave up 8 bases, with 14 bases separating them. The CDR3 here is CASSLAGPRAYEQFF. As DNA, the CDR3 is TGTGCCAGCAGCTTAGCGGGGCCCAGGGCGTATGAGCAGTTCTTC.

CDR3 DNA sequence: TGCGCCAGCAGCCCCCGACTAGCGGGGGGATGGGATGAGCAGTTCTTC. Protein product: CASSPRLAGGWDEQFF. The chain recombines TRBV4-1 with TRBJ2-1; 13 nucleotides agree with TRBD2. CDR3 length equals 16 residues. Germline V gene sequence: CDR1 MGHRA, CDR2 YSYEKL. The junction had 8 bases not matched to a gene; V was cut back by 4 bases and J by 8 bases.

The CDR3 region has the DNA TGCGCCAGCAGAAGGACAGGGGGGGACCGTAGCTCCTATAATTCACCCCTCCACTTT. As protein: CASRRTGGDRSSYNSPLHF. V is TRBV5-1 and J is TRBJ1-6, with 10 bases identical to TRBD1. The germline gives CDR1 SGHRS, CDR2 YFSETQ. Trimming cost V 5 bases and J 0 bases; bases outside gene matches: 11. CDR3 length: 19 amino acids.

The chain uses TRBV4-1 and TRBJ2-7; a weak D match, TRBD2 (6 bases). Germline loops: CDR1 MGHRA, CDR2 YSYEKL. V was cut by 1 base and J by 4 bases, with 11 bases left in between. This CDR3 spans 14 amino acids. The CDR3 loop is CASSQVAAFYEQYF. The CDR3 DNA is TGCGCCAGCAGCCAAGTAGCGGCTTTTTACGAGCAGTACTTC.

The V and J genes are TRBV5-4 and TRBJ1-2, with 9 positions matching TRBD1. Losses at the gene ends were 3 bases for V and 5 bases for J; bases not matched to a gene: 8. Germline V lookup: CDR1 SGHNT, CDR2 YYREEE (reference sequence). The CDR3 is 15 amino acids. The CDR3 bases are TGTGCCAGCAGCTCTCCGGGACAGGGATCGTATGGCTACACCTTC. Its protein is CASSSPGQGSYGYTF.

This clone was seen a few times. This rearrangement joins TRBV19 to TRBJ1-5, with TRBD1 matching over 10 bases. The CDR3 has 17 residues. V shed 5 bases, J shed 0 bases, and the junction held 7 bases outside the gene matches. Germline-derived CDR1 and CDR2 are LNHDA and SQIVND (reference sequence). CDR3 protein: CASSGQGGVYSNQPQHF. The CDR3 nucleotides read TGTGCCAGTAGTGGACAGGGGGGGGTCTATAGCAATCAGCCCCAGCATTTT. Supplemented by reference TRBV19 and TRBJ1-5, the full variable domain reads DGGITQSPKYLFRKEGQNVTLSCEQNLNHDAMYWYRQDPGQGLRLIYYSQIVNDFQKGDIAEGYSVSREKKESFPLTVTSAQKNPTAFYLCASSGQGGVYSNQPQHFGDGTRLSIL.

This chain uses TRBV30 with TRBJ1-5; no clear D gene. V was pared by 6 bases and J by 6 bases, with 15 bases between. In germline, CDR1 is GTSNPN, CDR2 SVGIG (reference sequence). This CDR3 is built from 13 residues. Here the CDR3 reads CACSGSTGQPQHF. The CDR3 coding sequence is TGTGCCTGTTCCGGGAGCACCGGTCAGCCCCAGCATTTT.

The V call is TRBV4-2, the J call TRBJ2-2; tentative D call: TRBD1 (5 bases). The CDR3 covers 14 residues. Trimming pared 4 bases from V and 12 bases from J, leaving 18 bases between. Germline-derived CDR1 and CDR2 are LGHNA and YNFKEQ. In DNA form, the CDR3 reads TGTGCCAGCAGCCTCAATCTTCAGGGTGGGAAGCTGTTTTTT. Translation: CASSLNLQGGKLFF.

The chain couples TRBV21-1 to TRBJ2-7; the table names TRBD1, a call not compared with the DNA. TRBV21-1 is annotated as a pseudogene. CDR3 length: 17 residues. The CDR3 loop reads CASSIHFRDRANYEQYF. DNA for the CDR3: TGTGCCAGCAGCATCCACTTCCGGGACAGGGCAAACTACGAGCAGTACTTC.

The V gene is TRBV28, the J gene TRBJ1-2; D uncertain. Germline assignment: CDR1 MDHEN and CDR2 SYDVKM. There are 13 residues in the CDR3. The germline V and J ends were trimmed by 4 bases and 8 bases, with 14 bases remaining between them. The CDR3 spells CASSSPQFRGYTF. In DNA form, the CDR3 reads TGTGCCAGCAGTTCCCCACAGTTTAGGGGCTACACCTTC.

The CDR3 DNA follows: TGTGCCAGTAGTGGACTAGCGGGGCTGGGGCTCAATGAGCAGTTCTTC. Its translation: CASSGLAGLGLNEQFF. The rearrangement uses TRBV19 and TRBJ2-1, with 12 bases lining up with TRBD2. V shed 5 bases and J 6 bases; nucleotides not matched to a gene: 8. Germline V CDR1 and CDR2: LNHDA, SQIVND (reference sequence). The CDR3 has 16 residues.

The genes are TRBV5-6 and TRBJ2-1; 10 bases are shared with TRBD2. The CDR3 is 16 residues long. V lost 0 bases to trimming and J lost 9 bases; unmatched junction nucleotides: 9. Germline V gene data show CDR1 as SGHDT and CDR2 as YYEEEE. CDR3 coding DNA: TGTGCCAGCAGCTTGGTTCTAGCGGGGGCTTGGGGTGAGCAGTTCTTC. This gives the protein CASSLVLAGAWGEQFF. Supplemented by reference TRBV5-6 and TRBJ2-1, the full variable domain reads DAGVTQSPTHLIKTRGQQVTLRCSPKSGHDTVSWYQQALGQGPQFIFQYYEEEERQRGNFPDRFSGHQFPNYSSELNVNALLLGDSALYLCASSLVLAGAWGEQFFGPGTRLTVL.

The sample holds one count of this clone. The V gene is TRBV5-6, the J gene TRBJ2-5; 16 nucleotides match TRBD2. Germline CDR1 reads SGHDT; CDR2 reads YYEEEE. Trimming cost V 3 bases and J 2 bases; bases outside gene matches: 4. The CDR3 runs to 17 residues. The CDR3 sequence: CASSSGTSGGVQETQYF. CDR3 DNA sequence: TGTGCCAGCAGCTCCGGGACTAGCGGGGGGGTACAAGAGACCCAGTACTTC.

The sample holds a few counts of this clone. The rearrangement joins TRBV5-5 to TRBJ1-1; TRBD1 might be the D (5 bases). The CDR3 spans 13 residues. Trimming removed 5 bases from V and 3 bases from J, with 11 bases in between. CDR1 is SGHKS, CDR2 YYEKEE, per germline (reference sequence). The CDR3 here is CASSKDTYTEAFF. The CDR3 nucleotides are TGTGCCAGCAGTAAGGACACATACACTGAAGCTTTCTTT.

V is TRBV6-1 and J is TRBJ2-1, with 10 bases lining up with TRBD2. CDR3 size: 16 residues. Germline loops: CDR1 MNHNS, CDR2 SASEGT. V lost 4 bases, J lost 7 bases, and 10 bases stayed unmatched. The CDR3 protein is CASSGYERGGLNEQFF. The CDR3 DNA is TGTGCCAGCAGTGGCTATGAGCGGGGGGGCTTAAATGAGCAGTTCTTC.

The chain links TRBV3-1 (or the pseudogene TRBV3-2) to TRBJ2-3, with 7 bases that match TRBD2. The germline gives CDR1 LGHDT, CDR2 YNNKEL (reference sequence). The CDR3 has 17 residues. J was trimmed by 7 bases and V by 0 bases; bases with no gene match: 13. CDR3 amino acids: CASSQDSGGGTTNTQYF. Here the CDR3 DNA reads TGTGCCAGCAGCCAAGATTCTGGCGGGGGAACAACAAATACGCAGTATTTT.

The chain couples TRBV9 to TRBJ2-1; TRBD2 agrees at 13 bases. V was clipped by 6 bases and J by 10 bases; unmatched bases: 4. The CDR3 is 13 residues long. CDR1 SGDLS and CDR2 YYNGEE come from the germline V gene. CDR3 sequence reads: CASKTSGGNEQFF. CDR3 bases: TGTGCCAGCAAGACTAGCGGGGGGAACGAGCAGTTCTTC.

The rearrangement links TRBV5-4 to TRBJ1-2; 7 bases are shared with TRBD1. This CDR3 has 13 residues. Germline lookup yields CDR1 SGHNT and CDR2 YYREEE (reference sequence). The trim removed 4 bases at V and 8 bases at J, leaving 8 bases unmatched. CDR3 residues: CASSPDRNLGYTF. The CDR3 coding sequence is TGTGCCAGCAGCCCGGACAGGAACCTGGGCTACACCTTC.